This is a list of T cell receptor beta chains from one sample in a study of blood T cell repertoires in COVID-19. The repertoire was sequenced with immunoSEQ multiplex PCR; TCRdb's copy has only in-frame clones and lacks some. The sample lists just under 60,000 clones, about 88% occurring once. The sequenced sample was peripheral blood. These receptors were collected from a human donor with active COVID-19. The donor label of this sample is uncertain. Each CDR3 is given with its conserved first and last residue. D genes are given only for firm matches. The size field is filled for only some rows; it gives once, few, many or a size class.

>TRBV9|.|TRBD2|TRBJ2-1
CASSGRPSGTSGNEQFF
TGTGCCAGCAGCGGAAGACCTTCCGGGACTAGCGGGAATGAGCAGTTCTTC
>TRBV5-1|.|TRBD1|TRBJ2-1
CASSLASGQYNEQFF
TGCGCCAGCAGCTTGGCCTCGGGACAGTACAATGAGCAGTTCTTC
>TRBV6-5|.|.|TRBJ2-7
CASSYGGHEQYF
TGTGCCAGCAGTTACGGGGGCCACGAGCAGTACTTC
>TRBV9|.|TRBD1|TRBJ2-1
CASSVGTGINEQFF
TGTGCCAGCAGCGTCGGGACAGGGATTAATGAGCAGTTCTTC
>TRBV7-2|once|.|TRBJ2-7
CASSQSIAEGLYEQYF
TGTGCCAGCAGCCAAAGTATTGCGGAGGGCCTGTACGAGCAGTACTTC
>TRBV2|.|.|TRBJ2-5
CASSPTGAQETQYF
TGTGCCAGCAGTCCGACAGGAGCGCAAGAGACCCAGTACTTC
>TRBV27|.|.|TRBJ1-1
CASSLARRNTEAFF
TGTGCCAGCAGTTTGGCGAGGCGGAACACTGAAGCTTTCTTT
>TRBV3-1/TRBV3-2|.|TRBD2|TRBJ2-5
CASSRTSGGETQYF
TGTGCCAGCAGCCGGACTAGCGGGGGAGAGACCCAGTACTTC
>TRBV5-1|.|TRBD1|TRBJ2-5
CASSPWGQGETQYF
TGCGCCAGCAGCCCCTGGGGACAGGGGGAGACCCAGTACTTC
>TRBV11-2|.|TRBD2|TRBJ2-7
CASSLDKIPGRVGYEQYF
TGTGCCAGCAGCTTAGACAAAATCCCGGGGAGGGTAGGTTACGAGCAGTACTTC
>TRBV5-5|.|.|TRBJ1-2
CASSEGYGLPNYGYTF
TGTGCCAGCAGCGAGGGCTACGGGCTCCCTAACTATGGCTACACCTTC
>TRBV7-2|.|TRBD2|TRBJ2-7
CASSLERFVGRASYEQYF
TGTGCCAGCAGCTTAGAACGGTTTGTCGGGAGGGCCTCCTACGAGCAGTACTTC
>TRBV7-2|few|.|TRBJ1-1
CASSLDRNTEAFF
TGTGCCAGCAGCTTAGACAGGAACACTGAAGCTTTCTTT
>TRBV5-6|once|TRBD1|TRBJ2-3
CASKGTVGTDTQYF
TGTGCCAGCAAAGGGACAGTTGGCACAGATACGCAGTATTTT
>TRBV27|.|.|TRBJ1-4
CASARRGEKLFF
TGTGCCAGCGCACGACGGGGTGAAAAACTGTTTTTT
>TRBV4-1|.|.|TRBJ1-3
CASSQPTGRYGNTIYF
TGCGCCAGCAGCCAGCCGACAGGAAGGTACGGAAACACCATATATTTT
>TRBV7-9|.|TRBD2|TRBJ2-5
CASSPGMGGETQYF
TGTGCCAGCAGCCCCGGGATGGGGGGGGAGACCCAGTACTTC
>TRBV19|.|.|TRBJ1-5
CASSIRQSYSNQPQHF
TGTGCCAGTAGTATCCGACAGTCCTATAGCAATCAGCCCCAGCATTTT
>TRBV2|.|TRBD1|TRBJ2-1
CAILLRDRGSIEQFF
TGTGCCATACTCCTCCGGGACAGGGGGTCAATTGAGCAGTTCTTC
>TRBV27|.|.|TRBJ1-2
CASSDSWTNYGYTF
TGTGCCAGCAGTGACAGTTGGACCAACTATGGCTACACCTTC
>TRBV5-1|.|.|TRBJ1-6
CASSLTGGSGSPLHF
TGCGCCAGCAGCTTGACGGGCGGGAGCGGTTCACCCCTCCACTTT
>TRBV9|.|.|TRBJ1-3
CASSVDSAGAGNTIYF
TGTGCCAGCAGCGTAGACTCGGCAGGGGCTGGAAACACCATATATTTT
>TRBV5-6|.|TRBD1|TRBJ2-6
CASSRETGLGANVLTF
TGTGCCAGCAGCCGCGAGACAGGGCTTGGGGCCAACGTCCTGACTTTC
>TRBV24-1|.|TRBD1|TRBJ2-7
CATSGTGDPYEQYF
TGTGCCACCAGTGGGACAGGGGACCCCTACGAGCAGTACTTC
>TRBV5-1|.|TRBD2|TRBJ2-2
CASCSTIAGANTGELFF
TGCGCCAGCTGTTCGACTATAGCGGGGGCGAACACCGGGGAGCTGTTTTTT
>TRBV21-1|.|.|TRBJ1-5
CASSNCHTENQPQHF
TGTGCCAGCAGCAATTGTCACACGGAGAATCAGCCCCAGCATTTT
>TRBV11-2|.|TRBD2|TRBJ2-7
CASSSGGTSGSYEQYF
TGTGCCAGCAGCTCAGGGGGGACTAGCGGGAGTTACGAGCAGTACTTC
>TRBV7-2|.|TRBD2|TRBJ2-7
CASSLGRDRRSYEQYF
TGTGCCAGCAGCCTAGGGAGGGACCGAAGGTCCTACGAGCAGTACTTC
>TRBV7-9|.|.|TRBJ1-4
CASSQWADVEKLFF
TGTGCCAGCAGCCAGTGGGCAGACGTGGAAAAACTGTTTTTT
>TRBV28|.|.|TRBJ2-2
CASSLATGELFF
TGTGCCAGCAGTTTGGCTACCGGGGAGCTGTTTTTT
>TRBV18|.|.|TRBJ2-7
CASSSLGRPTYEQYF
TGTGCCAGCTCAAGTTTGGGCAGGCCGACCTACGAGCAGTACTTC
>TRBV5-1|.|.|TRBJ1-1
CASSLAGGDFTEAFF
TGCGCCAGCAGCTTGGCCGGGGGGGACTTCACTGAAGCTTTCTTT
>TRBV25-1|.|TRBD2|TRBJ2-2
CASTQEGQLAGNTGELFF
TGTGCCAGCACCCAAGAAGGCCAACTAGCGGGAAACACCGGGGAGCTGTTTTTT
>TRBV5-1|.|TRBD1|TRBJ2-3
CASSLGTGPSTDTQYF
TGCGCCAGCAGCTTAGGGACAGGACCTAGCACAGATACGCAGTATTTT
>TRBV30|.|.|TRBJ2-3
CAWSSSVPDTQYF
TGTGCCTGGAGTTCCAGTGTGCCGGATACGCAGTATTTT
>TRBV5-1|.|.|TRBJ2-3
CASSLTSDTQYF
TGCGCCAGCAGCCTGACATCAGATACGCAGTATTTT
>TRBV7-2|.|TRBD2|TRBJ2-5
CASSPPGGGGFGTQYF
TGTGCCAGCAGCCCCCCCGGCGGGGGTGGTTTTGGGACCCAGTACTTC
>TRBV7-3|once|TRBD1|TRBJ2-3
CASSTRTGGADTQYF
TGTGCCAGCAGCACCCGGACAGGGGGCGCAGATACGCAGTATTTT
>TRBV28|.|TRBD1|TRBJ2-1
CASKGQGWNEQFF
TGTGCCAGCAAAGGACAGGGGTGGAATGAGCAGTTCTTC
>TRBV19|.|.|TRBJ2-1
CASSLLEGSYNEQFF
TGTGCCAGTAGCCTGCTAGAGGGATCCTACAATGAGCAGTTCTTC
>TRBV4-1|.|TRBD2|TRBJ2-1
CASSQDDTSARNEQFF
TGCGCCAGCAGCCAAGATGACACTAGCGCTCGCAATGAGCAGTTCTTC
>TRBV6-6|.|TRBD1|TRBJ1-5
CASTKREGADLRPQHF
TGTGCCAGCACTAAGCGGGAGGGGGCGGACCTGCGGCCCCAGCATTTT
>TRBV6-5|.|TRBD2|TRBJ2-1
CASSFLAGAYNEQFF
TGTGCCAGCAGTTTCCTAGCGGGGGCTTACAATGAGCAGTTCTTC
>TRBV11-3|once|.|TRBJ2-3
CASSFGRGIRTDTQYF
TGTGCCAGCAGCTTCGGCCGGGGAATAAGGACAGATACGCAGTATTTT
>TRBV5-1|once|.|TRBJ2-1
CASSLRLWGQGQGNEQFF
TGCGCCAGCAGCTTGAGGTTATGGGGACAAGGTCAGGGGAATGAGCAGTTCTTC
>TRBV4-1|few|.|TRBJ1-5
CASSLEQNQPQHF
TGCGCCAGCAGCCTCGAACAGAATCAGCCCCAGCATTTT
>TRBV7-3|.|.|TRBJ1-3
CASSLGGYSGNTIYF
TGTGCCAGCAGCTTAGGCGGATACTCTGGAAACACCATATATTTT
>TRBV6-2/TRBV6-3|.|.|TRBJ2-1
CASSPVAGSYNEQFF
TGTGCCAGCAGTCCCGTGGCAGGCTCCTACAATGAGCAGTTCTTC
>TRBV28|.|.|TRBJ2-4
CASSFGGATAKNIQYF
TGTGCCAGCAGTTTTGGTGGGGCAACAGCCAAAAACATTCAGTACTTC
>TRBV27|.|.|TRBJ2-3
CASSTNRGSGNTQYF
TGTGCCAGCAGCACGAACCGGGGGTCTGGTAATACGCAGTATTTT
>TRBV2|.|TRBD1|TRBJ1-2
CASSERQGADGYTF
TGTGCCAGCAGTGAAAGACAGGGGGCGGATGGCTACACCTTC
>TRBV6-6|.|.|TRBJ1-3
CASSYSDSSGNTIYF
TGTGCCAGCAGTTACTCCGACAGCTCTGGAAACACCATATATTTT
>TRBV5-1|.|TRBD1|TRBJ2-3
CASSTQGQVFADTQYF
TGCGCCAGCAGCACCCAGGGACAGGTCTTTGCAGATACGCAGTATTTT
>TRBV28|.|.|TRBJ1-5
CASLNVDSQPQHF
TGTGCCAGTCTCAACGTGGACAGTCAGCCCCAGCATTTT